This is a list of T cell receptor beta chains from one sample in a study of CD8 T cells in Susac syndrome. MiXCR was run by TCRdb on the immunoSEQ multiplex PCR reads, yielding one entry per CDR3 protein. This table has roughly 200,000 distinct CDR3 sequences, around 93% appearing once. Sequencing was carried out using CD4+ T cells from PBMCs. The receptor set was obtained from a human donor with multiple sclerosis. Both conserved end residues are part of each CDR3. D genes are given only for firm matches. Some rows have no size entry. The others give once, few or many, or a class for an expanded clone.

V gene	J gene	clone size	D gene	CDR3 protein	CDR3 DNA
TRBV5-1	TRBJ2-1	.	.	CASSSGTLGALDEQFF	TGCGCCAGCAGTTCAGGGACCCTCGGGGCCCTGGATGAGCAGTTCTTC
TRBV30	TRBJ2-1	.	.	CAWNLGFGEQFF	TGTGCCTGGAACTTGGGGTTTGGTGAGCAGTTCTTC
TRBV30	TRBJ1-1	.	.	CAFFRGTEAFF	TGTGCCTTCTTCAGGGGCACTGAAGCTTTCTTT
TRBV20-1	TRBJ2-7	.	TRBD2	CSASSPGSGGIYEQYF	TGCAGTGCTAGCTCCCCCGGTAGCGGGGGGATTTACGAGCAGTACTTC
TRBV30	TRBJ2-7	.	.	CAWSETGGEQYF	TGTGCCTGGAGCGAGACAGGCGGGGAGCAGTACTTC
TRBV15	TRBJ2-1	.	.	CATSRDSRSNEQFF	TGTGCCACCAGCAGAGATTCTAGGAGCAATGAGCAGTTCTTC
TRBV25-1	TRBJ1-5	.	.	CASSHPGSQPQHF	TGTGCCAGCAGTCACCCGGGGAGTCAGCCCCAGCATTTT
TRBV20-1	TRBJ1-1	.	.	CSAREPSGGNTEAFF	TGCAGTGCTAGAGAGCCATCGGGGGGGAACACTGAAGCTTTCTTT
TRBV29-1	TRBJ1-1	once	.	CSVRLSGVNTEAFF	TGCAGCGTTCGTCTTTCGGGGGTGAACACTGAAGCTTTCTTT
TRBV30	TRBJ2-3	.	.	CAWNVGSTDTQYF	TGTGCCTGGAATGTAGGGAGCACAGATACGCAGTATTTT
TRBV6-2/TRBV6-3	TRBJ1-2	.	.	CASSSADRENYGYTF	TGTGCCAGCAGTTCCGCGGACAGAGAAAACTATGGCTACACCTTC
TRBV30	TRBJ2-3	once	TRBD2	CAWDRSGGADTQYF	TGTGCCTGGGATCGAAGCGGGGGGGCAGATACGCAGTATTTT
TRBV6-6	TRBJ2-5	.	TRBD1	CASRGQGLETQYF	TGTGCCAGCAGGGGACAGGGGTTGGAGACCCAGTACTTC
TRBV24-1	TRBJ2-1	once	.	CATSDRNNEQFF	TGTGCCACCAGTGATAGAAACAATGAGCAGTTCTTC
TRBV7-9	TRBJ2-1	.	TRBD1	CASSSRTGITYNEQFF	TGTGCCAGCAGCTCCCGGACAGGGATCACCTACAATGAGCAGTTCTTC
TRBV30	TRBJ1-1	.	.	CAWSEGRTFF	TGTGCCTGGAGTGAAGGGAGAACTTTCTTT
TRBV3-1	TRBJ2-4	.	.	CASSQGSVMGRGPYF	TGTGCCAGCAGCCAGGGGTCGGTTATGGGCAGAGGCCCTTATTTC
TRBV14	TRBJ2-5	.	.	CASSQGGIGQYFRLARETQYF	TGTGCCAGCAGCCAAGGCGGTATCGGACAGTACTTTCGTCTAGCACGAGAGACCCAGTACTTC
TRBV29-1	TRBJ2-1	.	TRBD2	CSVGGGGHLWDEQFF	TGCAGCGTTGGTGGCGGGGGGCACCTATGGGATGAGCAGTTCTTC
TRBV29-1	TRBJ2-3	.	.	CSVRQLDTQYF	TGCAGCGTTCGACAGCTCGATACGCAGTATTTT
TRBV25-1	TRBJ1-6	.	.	CASSEYEGTSGSPLHF	TGTGCCAGCAGTGAATATGAGGGGACCTCTGGGTCACCCCTCCACTTT
TRBV5-6	TRBJ1-3	.	.	CASSSTVLSGNTIYF	TGTGCCAGCAGCTCCACAGTCCTCTCTGGAAACACCATATATTTT
TRBV15	TRBJ2-5	.	.	CATSGTIQETQYF	TGTGCCACCAGCGGGACGATCCAAGAGACCCAGTACTTC
TRBV15	TRBJ2-6	once	.	CATKTGIGANVLTF	TGTGCCACCAAGACAGGCATTGGGGCCAACGTCCTGACTTTC
TRBV7-8	TRBJ1-2	.	TRBD1	CASSLGDRGLGYTF	TGTGCCAGCAGCTTAGGGGACAGGGGGCTTGGCTACACCTTC
TRBV15	TRBJ2-1	.	TRBD1	CATSLVRGLDEQFF	TGTGCCACCAGCCTCGTTAGGGGGCTTGATGAGCAGTTCTTC
TRBV27	TRBJ1-1	.	TRBD1	CASSWDRQAEAFF	TGTGCCAGCAGTTGGGACAGGCAAGCTGAAGCTTTCTTT
TRBV7-8	TRBJ2-2	.	.	CASSWTRNTGELFF	TGTGCCAGCAGCTGGACTCGAAACACCGGGGAGCTGTTTTTT
TRBV30	TRBJ1-2	.	TRBD1	CAWRDRGLDGYTF	TGTGCCTGGAGGGACAGGGGGCTGGATGGCTACACCTTC
TRBV7-2	TRBJ1-2	.	.	CASSLDGRGGYTF	TGTGCCAGCAGCTTAGATGGGAGAGGGGGCTACACCTTC
TRBV5-1	TRBJ1-6	.	.	CASTDGGRNSPLHF	TGCGCCAGTACAGACGGTGGTCGGAATTCACCCCTCCACTTT
TRBV25-1	TRBJ1-2	.	.	CASSEPTGARGYTF	TGTGCCAGCAGTGAGCCGACAGGCGCCAGGGGCTACACCTTC
TRBV7-6	TRBJ1-2	.	TRBD1	CASSLGQLSGYTF	TGTGCCAGCAGCCTGGGACAGCTTAGTGGCTACACCTTC
TRBV5-1	TRBJ1-2	.	.	CASKENRNLNYGYTF	TGCGCCAGCAAAGAAAACAGGAACCTTAACTATGGCTACACCTTC
TRBV20-1	TRBJ1-2	once	.	CSARPPGTPYGYTF	TGCAGTGCTAGGCCCCCGGGGACCCCTTATGGCTACACCTTC
TRBV6-5	TRBJ1-3	.	.	CASSFRGGLSGNTIYF	TGTGCCAGCAGTTTCAGGGGAGGACTCTCTGGAAACACCATATATTTT
TRBV20-1	TRBJ2-3	.	.	CSALAGGYTDTQYF	TGCAGTGCTTTGGCCGGGGGCTACACAGATACGCAGTATTTT
TRBV19	TRBJ2-5	.	.	CASSPGTKDKYF	TGTGCCAGTAGCCCGGGGACGAAGGATAAGTACTTC
TRBV29-1	TRBJ2-5	once	TRBD2	CSGLGPASGGTETQYF	TGCAGCGGACTTGGGCCGGCTAGCGGGGGGACGGAGACCCAGTACTTC
TRBV20-1	TRBJ1-2	.	.	CSASVIYGYTF	TGCAGTGCCTCCGTCATCTATGGCTACACCTTC
TRBV20-1	TRBJ1-5	.	TRBD1	CSAKGTAGRNQPQHF	TGCAGTGCCAAAGGGACAGCCGGCAGGAATCAGCCCCAGCATTTT
TRBV5-6	TRBJ2-3	.	.	CASSLGLVLDTQYF	TGTGCCAGCAGCTTGGGGCTAGTTCTAGATACGCAGTATTTT
TRBV3-1	TRBJ2-7	.	.	CASSPHTGYEQYF	TGTGCCAGCAGCCCTCATACAGGGTACGAGCAGTACTTC
TRBV3-1	TRBJ1-2	.	.	CASSPRDVTNYGYTF	TGTGCCAGCAGCCCCCGGGACGTAACTAACTATGGCTACACCTTC
TRBV5-1	TRBJ1-6	.	.	CASSLAGQPNSPLHF	TGCGCCAGCAGCTTGGCCGGACAGCCAAATTCACCCCTCCACTTT
TRBV27	TRBJ2-5	.	.	CASSPLGWAETQYF	TGTGCCAGCAGTCCGTTAGGTTGGGCAGAGACCCAGTACTTC
TRBV23-1	TRBJ1-6	.	TRBD1	CASTVGTGPGEPPLHF	TGCGCCAGCACCGTGGGGACAGGCCCCGGTGAACCACCCCTCCACTTT
TRBV20-1	TRBJ2-3	.	TRBD1	CSAGQGHTDTQYF	TGCAGTGCTGGACAGGGCCACACAGATACGCAGTATTTT
TRBV12-3/TRBV12-4	TRBJ1-6	.	TRBD1	CASSISTGVKGPLHF	TGTGCCAGCAGTATTTCGACAGGGGTGAAAGGACCCCTCCACTTT
TRBV30	TRBJ1-6	.	.	CAWGQFKSPLHF	TGTGCCTGGGGACAGTTTAAGTCACCCCTCCACTTT
TRBV4-2	TRBJ2-7	.	.	CASSQDRALTYEQYF	TGTGCCAGCAGCCAAGATAGGGCGCTAACCTACGAGCAGTACTTC
TRBV30	TRBJ1-6	.	.	CARGGPGDNSPLHF	TGTGCACGCGGGGGGCCTGGCGATAATTCACCCCTCCACTTT
TRBV4-2	TRBJ2-1	.	TRBD2	CASSQASGGAQDEQFF	TGTGCCAGCAGCCAGGCTAGCGGGGGGGCTCAGGATGAGCAGTTCTTC
TRBV15	TRBJ2-3	.	TRBD2	CATSSLGLPLAGEVDTQYF	TGTGCCACCAGCAGCCTTGGCTTACCGTTAGCGGGGGAGGTCGATACGCAGTATTTT
TRBV29-1	TRBJ1-1	.	.	CSASDTEAFF	TGCAGCGCTTCGGACACTGAAGCTTTCTTT
TRBV2	TRBJ1-1	.	.	CASSKLGTEAFF	TGTGCCAGCAGTAAACTAGGAACTGAAGCTTTCTTT
TRBV12-3/TRBV12-4	TRBJ1-1	once	.	CASSRDSVRTEAFF	TGTGCCAGCAGCCGCGACTCGGTCCGAACTGAAGCTTTCTTT
TRBV12-3/TRBV12-4	TRBJ2-2	.	TRBD2	CASSSGGASTGELFF	TGTGCCAGCAGTTCCGGGGGGGCTAGCACCGGGGAGCTGTTTTTT
TRBV10-3	TRBJ1-2	.	TRBD1	CAITQDRGGYTF	TGTGCCATCACTCAAGACAGGGGTGGCTACACCTTC